This T cell receptor (beta chain) was sequenced during a study of blood T cells in healthy people across ages. Next came a second PCR, run for about 6 to 12 cycles, which used a sample-barcoded 5' primer along with a J-beta primer mix. One entry per CDR3 protein, called by TCRdb with MiXCR from the 5' RACE reads. Among just under 550,000 distinct CDR3 sequences listed, 20% to 30% were seen once. The germline V gene encodes CDR1 SGHTA and CDR2 FQGNSA. The CDR3 has 15 amino acids. Remarks on this clonotype: One end of the junction fails to match germline, which may point to a read error.

These data also featured in a second study, about T cells of mothers and their children. From that paper: Samples were obtained from a few healthy Caucasian mothers and their six children. There were over 9.5 million TCR beta CDR3 reads from each mother and approximately 2.9 million from each child.

The sequenced sample consisted of blood. The sequence came from a boy aged 5-17 years in good health. V usage is TRBV7-2 and J usage is TRBJ2-1; D ambiguous. CDR3 nucleotides: TGTGCCGGCAGCTTAGACGGCGGTAGTGGCAATGAGCAGTTCTTC. This sequence encodes CAGSLDGGSGNEQFF.